Below, 19 T cell receptor beta chains from the same sample are listed, as sequenced in a study of blood T cell repertoires in COVID-19 (dated by TCRdb to 2020 to 2021). The library was generated by the immunoSEQ multiplex PCR assay. Not all clones reach the TCRdb copy of this immuneACCESS table, which keeps in-frame sequences only. Checked studies attribute under half of the gap to unresolved V genes and leave the rest unexplained. The sample table records some 220,000 clones; 75% to 90% of these occur just once. The ten largest clonotypes hold 3% to 3.5% of the sample. Sequencing was carried out using PBMCs or T cells enriched from blood (not recorded which). These receptors all come from a woman aged 18-30 years in a cohort exposed to, infected with or recovered from COVID-19 (not recorded which).

This clone was observed once. This rearrangement joins TRBV7-2 to TRBJ1-1, with D unclear. Trimming stripped 6 bases from V and 4 bases from J, with 12 bases between. Germline values: CDR1 SGHTA, CDR2 FQGNSA. The CDR3 contains 13 residues. CDR3 region: CASSYGVSTEAFF. The CDR3, as DNA: TGTGCCAGCAGTTACGGGGTATCCACTGAAGCTTTCTTT. Looking up the rest from reference TRBV7-2 and TRBJ1-1 gives the full variable domain: GAGVSQSPSNKVTEKGKDVELRCDPISGHTALYWYRQSLGQGLEFLIYFQGNSAPDKSGLPSDRFSAERTGGSVSTLTIQRTQQEDSAVYLCASSYGVSTEAFFGQGTRLTVV.

The V and J genes are TRBV7-9 and TRBJ2-2; tentatively, D is TRBD2 (6 bases). Germline lookup yields CDR1 SEHNR and CDR2 FQNEAQ (reference sequence). The CDR3 runs 17 residues. Deletions cut 5 bases from V and 5 bases from J, with 21 bases between. CDR3 coding DNA: TGTGCCAGCAGCCAACCGAGCAGACTCAGCGGGACCGGGGAGCTGTTTTTT. It codes for CASSQPSRLSGTGELFF.

The chain links TRBV7-9 to TRBJ2-1, with D perhaps matching TRBD2 (6 bases). V lost 2 bases and J lost 8, with 16 bases in between. This CDR3 contains 15 residues. Germline assignment: CDR1 SEHNR and CDR2 FQNEAQ (reference sequence). CDR3 loop: CASSLQAGGYHEQFF. Written as DNA, the CDR3 is TGTGCCAGCAGCTTACAAGCGGGCGGGTACCATGAGCAGTTCTTC.

This clone was detected a few times. Written as DNA, the CDR3 is TGTGCCAGCAGCCTCCGGAGGGGAGAACACGAGCAGTACTTC. Its translation is CASSLRRGEHEQYF. The chain links TRBV7-9 to TRBJ2-7; a weak D match, TRBD2 (6 bases). CDR1 SEHNR and CDR2 FQNEAQ come from the germline V gene (reference sequence). Trimming took off 5 bases at V and 5 bases at J, with 16 bases between the two ends. The CDR3 sequence is 14 residues long.

The V call is TRBV16, the J call TRBJ1-5, with D maybe TRBD1 (6 bases). Germline assignment: CDR1 KGHSY and CDR2 FQNENV. V lost 1 base and J lost 6, with 13 bases in between. CDR3 length equals 15 residues. The DNA of the CDR3 is TGTGCCAGCAGCCAATTCCAACAGGGCGGTCAGCCCCAGCATTTT. This sequence encodes CASSQFQQGGQPQHF.

The rearrangement joins TRBV19 to TRBJ1-2; TRBD1 aligns across 9 bases. The CDR3 contains 16 residues. V was pared by 0 bases and J by 5 bases, with 7 bases of the junction left unmatched. The V gene's germline CDR1 is LNHDA and CDR2 SQIVND (reference sequence). The CDR3 is CASSIDIGTGTYGYTF. The CDR3 bases are TGTGCCAGTAGTATAGATATCGGGACAGGGACGTATGGCTACACCTTC.

This chain links TRBV13 with TRBJ1-1; no clear D gene. V was shortened by 5 bases and J by 1 base, with 17 bases between the two germline ends. There are 16 residues in the CDR3. Germline V CDR1 and CDR2: PRHDT, FYEKMQ (reference sequence). The CDR3 is CASSTNPGMPNTEAFF. CDR3 nucleotide sequence: TGTGCCAGCAGCACCAACCCCGGGATGCCGAACACTGAAGCTTTCTTT.

The rearrangement links TRBV5-5 to TRBJ1-5; the D gene is possibly TRBD1 (6 bases). The V end lost 5 bases, the J end lost 5 bases, and 14 bases lay between the germline ends. Germline CDR1 and CDR2: SGHKS and YYEKEE (reference sequence). The CDR3 extends over 14 amino acids. CDR3 sequence: CASRAGGGHQPQHF. For the CDR3, the DNA is TGTGCCAGCAGAGCTGGGGGCGGGCATCAGCCCCAGCATTTT.

The chain recombines TRBV5-1 with TRBJ1-2; possibly TRBD1 for D (6 bases). The germline V gene encodes CDR1 SGHRS and CDR2 YFSETQ. The CDR3 is 13 amino acids. Trimming took off 4 bases at V and 8 bases at J, with 15 bases between the two ends. CDR3 loop: CASSHREGKGYTF. The CDR3 nucleotides are TGCGCCAGCAGCCACAGGGAGGGGAAAGGCTACACCTTC.

The chain joins TRBV4-1 to TRBJ1-5; tentatively, D is TRBD1 (6 bases). The germline V and J ends were trimmed by 0 bases and 2 bases, with 8 bases remaining between them. The CDR3 extends over 15 amino acids. Germline V lookup: CDR1 MGHRA, CDR2 YSYEKL. The CDR3 reads CASSQEGAGNQPQHF. Here the CDR3 DNA reads TGCGCCAGCAGCCAAGAGGGGGCTGGCAATCAGCCCCAGCATTTT.

The V and J genes are TRBV29-1 and TRBJ2-1; no definite D call. V was shortened by 4 bases and J by 10 bases, with 11 bases between the two germline ends. Germline values: CDR1 SQVTM, CDR2 ANQGSEA. The CDR3 covers 11 residues. CDR3 nucleotide sequence: TGCAGCGTTGCATTGCGAGGAGAGCAGTTCTTC. Its protein product is CSVALRGEQFF.

V and J are TRBV3-1 (or the pseudogene TRBV3-2) and TRBJ1-6; possibly TRBD1 for D (5 bases). Trimming pared 0 bases from V and 1 base from J, leaving 16 bases between. This CDR3 comprises 19 residues. In germline, CDR1 is LGHDT, CDR2 YNNKEL (reference sequence). CDR3 region: CASSQDRQGGWSYNSPLHF. In nucleotides, the CDR3 is TGTGCCAGCAGCCAAGATCGGCAGGGAGGATGGTCCTATAATTCACCCCTCCACTTT.

The chain carries TRBV28 and TRBJ2-5, with a weak D call TRBD2 (6 bases). The ends were cut back, 4 bases at V and 4 bases at J, with 13 bases in the middle. The CDR3 sequence is 14 residues long. CDR1 is MDHEN, CDR2 SYDVKM, per germline. The CDR3 bases are TGTGCCAGCAGTTCGTTGGAAGCGGGAGAGACCCAGTACTTC. It encodes CASSSLEAGETQYF.

V and J are TRBV5-6 and TRBJ2-2; TRBD2 matches at 14 bases. Germline CDR1 is SGHDT and CDR2 is YYEEEE. V trimming: 0 bases; J trimming: 3 bases; junction bases outside the gene matches: 4. The CDR3 is 18 amino acids. For the CDR3, the DNA is TGTGCCAGCAGCTTGGGACTAGCGGGAGGGCCGGACACCGGGGAGCTGTTTTTT. Protein sequence: CASSLGLAGGPDTGELFF.

CDR3: CASSPGQVSYEQYF. The CDR3 DNA sequence: TGTGCCAGCAGCCCTGGACAGGTCTCCTACGAGCAGTACTTC. The J gene is TRBJ2-7, the V gene TRBV7-9; 7 bases map to TRBD1. The V segment lost 5 bases and the J segment 0 bases; nucleotides outside the gene matches: 4. The CDR3 runs 14 residues. Germline V gives CDR1 SEHNR, CDR2 FQNEAQ (reference sequence).

The chain links TRBV5-4 to TRBJ1-2; D might be TRBD1 (5 bases). Germline V gene lookup returns CDR1 SGHNT and CDR2 YYREEE (reference sequence). The germline V and J ends were trimmed by 1 base and 4 bases, with 11 bases remaining between them. The CDR3 runs 14 residues. The CDR3 sequence is CASSLLTDSYGYTF. DNA of the CDR3: TGTGCCAGCAGCTTGCTCACAGACAGCTATGGCTACACCTTC.

This sequence joins TRBV24-1 and TRBJ2-7; 9 bases map to TRBD2. The CDR3 has 15 amino acids. V shed 3 bases, J shed 5 bases, and the junction held 7 bases outside the gene matches. CDR1 and CDR2 from the germline V gene are KGHDR and SFDVKD. CDR3 nucleotides: TGTGCCACCAGTGATCCCGGGACTAGCCTAGACGAGCAGTACTTC. Translated, it gives CATSDPGTSLDEQYF.

The rearrangement joins TRBV11-3 to TRBJ2-1; 9 bases agree with TRBD2. The CDR3 runs to 16 residues. V lost 5 bases to trimming and J lost 0 bases; unmatched junction nucleotides: 5. CDR1 and CDR2 from the germline V gene are SGHNT and YENEEA. CDR3 amino acids: CASSTGTSPSYNEQFF. In DNA, the CDR3 is TGTGCCAGCAGCACCGGGACTAGCCCCTCCTACAATGAGCAGTTCTTC. Looking up the rest from reference TRBV11-3 and TRBJ2-1 gives the full variable domain: EAGVVQSPRYKIIEKKQPVAFWCNPISGHNTLYWYLQNLGQGPELLIRYENEEAVDDSQLPKDRFSAERLKGVDSTLKIQPAELGDSAVYLCASSTGTSPSYNEQFFGPGTRLTVL.

The rearrangement joins TRBV28 to TRBJ1-4; possibly TRBD1 for D (5 bases). Trimming stripped 2 bases from V and 7 bases from J, with 11 bases between. Germline CDR1 and CDR2: MDHEN and SYDVKM. The CDR3 covers 14 residues. In nucleotides, the CDR3 is TGTGCCAGCAGTTTACAGGGAGGTAGTGAAAAACTGTTTTTT. This codes for CASSLQGGSEKLFF.